The 20 T cell receptor beta chains listed next were all sequenced from one sample in a study of somatic mutations in cytotoxic T cells in rheumatoid arthritis (dated by TCRdb to 2016 to 2017). The library was built by means of the immunoSEQ multiplex PCR assay. Drawn from immuneACCESS, this table holds only the in-frame rearrangements with V and J called that TCRdb kept. Clones are partly lost; checked studies trace under half to an unresolved V gene and leave the rest unexplained. The sample data list under 20,000 clones, and roughly 77% of these were observed just once. About 14% of the sample lies in the top ten. Sequenced input: CD8+ T cells sorted from blood. These TCRs come from an adult with rheumatoid arthritis.

The gene calls are TRBV9 and TRBJ2-3, with a tentative D call TRBD2 (5 bases). The CDR3 has 16 amino acids. Trimming took off 0 bases at V and 6 bases at J, with 17 bases between the two ends. The germline CDR1 and CDR2 sequences are SGDLS and YYNGEE. The CDR3 sequence: CASSVEPGRLGDTQYF. The CDR3 DNA follows: TGTGCCAGCAGCGTAGAGCCGGGGAGACTGGGGGATACGCAGTATTTT.

The chain couples TRBV30 to TRBJ2-1; 7 positions match TRBD1. The V gene end was trimmed by 1 base and the J gene end by 7 bases; junction bases not matched to a gene: 7. This CDR3 contains 14 residues. Germline assignment: CDR1 GTSNPN and CDR2 SVGIG (reference sequence). CDR3 nucleotide sequence: TGTGCCTGGAGTGGGGGATACAGGGGTAATGAGCAGTTCTTC. The encoded protein is CAWSGGYRGNEQFF.

The V call is TRBV19, the J call TRBJ2-2, with D unclear. V was cut by 3 bases and J by 2 bases, with 4 bases left in between. There are 13 residues in the CDR3. Germline V lookup: CDR1 LNHDA, CDR2 SQIVND (reference sequence). As DNA, the CDR3 is TGTGCCAGTAGTATTGTAAACACCGGGGAGCTGTTTTTT. Translating gives CASSIVNTGELFF.

This clone was recorded only once. The chain has TRBV4-2 and TRBJ2-3, with D tentatively TRBD2 (5 bases). This CDR3 comprises 22 residues. Germline V gene data show CDR1 as LGHNA and CDR2 as YNFKEQ. Trimming pared 2 bases from V and 0 bases from J, leaving 30 bases between. CDR3 sequence reads: CASSQPEDSVVAAVWSTDTQYF. DNA of the CDR3: TGTGCCAGCAGCCAACCAGAGGACTCGGTCGTCGCGGCGGTATGGAGCACAGATACGCAGTATTTT.

V gene TRBV28 combines with J gene TRBJ1-5, with TRBD1 as a possible D gene (5 bases). Germline CDR1 is MDHEN and CDR2 is SYDVKM. Between the trimmed V and J ends, which lost 7 bases and 7 bases, there was a span of 14 bases. This CDR3 has 13 amino acids. The CDR3 nucleotides read TGTGCCAGCACCCTTGGCGGGGGGCAGCCCCAGCATTTT. It yields the protein CASTLGGGQPQHF.

The chain's CDR3 is CASSEWASTDTQYF. The CDR3 region has the DNA TGTGCCAGCAGCGAGTGGGCTAGCACAGATACGCAGTATTTT. The rearrangement links TRBV7-9 to TRBJ2-3; no clear D. CDR1 SEHNR and CDR2 FQNEAQ come from the germline V gene (reference sequence). Trimming stripped 5 bases from V and 0 bases from J, with 9 bases between. This CDR3 contains 14 residues.

The rearrangement links TRBV18 to TRBJ2-5; 10 positions agree with TRBD1. This CDR3 has 15 amino acids. Per the germline V gene, CDR1 is KGHSH and CDR2 is LQKENI. The V and J ends lost 3 bases and 5 bases, in that order; junction bases with no gene match: 6. The chain's CDR3 is CASSPDRGREETQYF. The CDR3 DNA reads as TGTGCCAGCTCACCCGACAGGGGGCGTGAGGAGACCCAGTACTTC.

The rearrangement links TRBV19 to TRBJ2-1; 10 bases map to TRBD2. CDR1 and CDR2 from the germline V gene are LNHDA and SQIVND (reference sequence). The length of the CDR3 is 16 residues. The V segment lost 5 bases and the J segment 8 bases; nucleotides outside the gene matches: 12. The CDR3 region is CASSGPLAGVGYEQFF. DNA for the CDR3: TGTGCCAGTAGTGGCCCCCTAGCGGGAGTGGGCTATGAGCAGTTCTTC.

This rearrangement joins TRBV6-6 to TRBJ2-5; 7 positions match TRBD1. V lost 10 bases, J lost 1 base, and 6 bases stayed unmatched. Germline CDR1 reads MNHNY; CDR2 reads SVGAGI (reference sequence). CDR3 length: 13 residues. DNA for the CDR3: TGTGCCACCTCCCGGGACAGCCAAGAGACCCAGTACTTC. It encodes CATSRDSQETQYF.

This chain uses TRBV7-8 with TRBJ2-1, with 15 bases fitting TRBD2. This CDR3 comprises 15 residues. CDR1 is SGHVS, CDR2 FQNEAQ, per germline. J lost 10 bases, V lost 4 bases, and 5 bases had no gene match. Here the CDR3 reads CASSSGTSGGTEQFF. CDR3 sequence (DNA): TGTGCCAGCAGCTCAGGGACTAGCGGGGGGACGGAGCAGTTCTTC.

The genes are TRBV7-6 and TRBJ1-1, with a tentative D call TRBD1 (5 bases). CDR1 is SGHVS and CDR2 is FNYEAQ in the germline V gene. This CDR3 comprises 14 residues. Trimming took off 3 bases at V and 1 base at J, with 9 bases between the two ends. The chain's CDR3 is CASSFGGPNTEAFF. Here the CDR3 DNA reads TGTGCCAGCAGCTTTGGGGGACCGAACACTGAAGCTTTCTTT.

This clone was seen only once. V is TRBV4-2 and J is TRBJ2-2, with 9 bases lining up with TRBD1. This CDR3 region has 16 residues. CDR1 is LGHNA, CDR2 YNFKEQ, per germline. The junction had 8 bases not matched to a gene; V was cut back by 4 bases and J by 5 bases. CDR3 coding DNA: TGTGCCAGCAGCCTAGAGGGACAGGGTGGGACCGGGGAGCTGTTTTTT. As protein: CASSLEGQGGTGELFF.

The CDR3 nucleotides read TGTGCCAGCAGCTTAGGACAGGGGGCATCCTACGAGCAGTACTTC. It translates to CASSLGQGASYEQYF. The chain combines TRBV11-2 with TRBJ2-7, with 10 bases identical to TRBD1. V was pared by 1 base and J by 1 base, with 1 base of the junction left unmatched. From germline, CDR1 is SGHAT and CDR2 FQNNGV. The CDR3 runs 15 residues.

In its sample, this clone was seen once. DNA for the CDR3: TGTGCCAGCAGTCAACCGGGCCATGAGGAAGAGACCCAGTACTTC. Its translation is CASSQPGHEEETQYF. The gene calls are TRBV27 and TRBJ2-5; no reliable D call. The V and J ends lost 5 bases and 3 bases respectively, with 16 bases between them. The germline CDR1 and CDR2 sequences are MNHEY and SMNVEV (reference sequence). This CDR3 comprises 15 residues.

This clone was counted a few times. V is TRBV6-5 and J is TRBJ2-7; 10 bases map to TRBD2. This CDR3 contains 14 residues. V was clipped by 5 bases and J by 0 bases; unmatched bases: 1. Germline CDR1 MNHEY, CDR2 SVGAGI. The CDR3 coding sequence is TGTGCCAGCAGTGAGCGGGAGGGCTCCTACGAGCAGTACTTC. This gives the protein CASSEREGSYEQYF.

The V and J genes are TRBV4-2 and TRBJ1-2, with D maybe TRBD1 (6 bases). The germline V gene has CDR1 LGHNA and CDR2 YNFKEQ. This CDR3 comprises 17 residues. Trimming pared 0 bases from V and 4 bases from J, leaving 18 bases between. The CDR3 protein is CASSQDLSATGRYGYTF. CDR3 bases: TGTGCCAGCAGCCAAGATCTCTCTGCGACAGGCCGCTATGGCTACACCTTC.

The sample holds a few counts of this clone. The J gene is TRBJ2-7, the V gene TRBV14; 8 positions agree with TRBD1. This CDR3 is built from 14 residues. The junction had 6 bases not matched to a gene; V was cut back by 4 bases and J by 4 bases. CDR1 and CDR2 (germline): SGHDN, FVKESK. CDR3 sequence (DNA): TGTGCCAGCAGCCTCGGACAGGGCGGGTACGAGCAGTACTTC. It specifies CASSLGQGGYEQYF.

The chain uses TRBV7-6 and TRBJ2-1; tentatively, D is TRBD1 or TRBD2 (5 bases each). CDR1 is SGHVS and CDR2 is FNYEAQ in the germline V gene. The CDR3 sequence is 14 residues long. Trimming removed 5 bases from V and 2 bases from J, with 10 bases in between. The CDR3 DNA sequence: TGTGCCAGCAGCCGGGACCAGGCCTACAATGAGCAGTTCTTC. Protein: CASSRDQAYNEQFF. The full variable domain, in which reference TRBV7-6 and TRBJ2-1 provide the parts outside the CDR3, is GAGVSQSPRYKVTKRGQDVALRCDPISGHVSLYWYRQALGQGPEFLTYFNYEAQQDKSGLPNDRFSAERPEGSISTLTIQRTEQRDSAMYRCASSRDQAYNEQFFGPGTRLTVL.

This chain links TRBV7-9 with TRBJ2-1; D is perhaps TRBD1 (6 bases). Trimming took 1 base from V and 1 from J, leaving 11 bases between them. The CDR3 contains 16 residues. CDR1 and CDR2 from the germline V gene are SEHNR and FQNEAQ (reference sequence). CDR3 DNA: TGTGCCAGCAGCTTAGGTAGGACAGATTCCTACAATGAGCAGTTCTTC. It translates to CASSLGRTDSYNEQFF. The variable domain in full, with the rest retrieved from reference TRBV7-9 and TRBJ2-1, is DTGVSQNPRHKITKRGQNVTFRCDPISEHNRLYWYRQTLGQGPEFLTYFQNEAQLEKSRLLSDRFSAERPKGSFSTLEIQRTEQGDSAMYLCASSLGRTDSYNEQFFGPGTRLTVL.

This clone was seen only a few times. The chain has TRBV9 and TRBJ1-5; tentatively, D is TRBD1 (5 bases). V was clipped by 4 bases and J by 7 bases, with 18 bases between them. CDR3 length: 15 amino acids. The germline V gene encodes CDR1 SGDLS and CDR2 YYNGEE. The CDR3 DNA follows: TGTGCCAGCAGCCCTATTGTGGGGCAAGGACAGCCCCAGCATTTT. Translation gives CASSPIVGQGQPQHF.